Shown below are 17 T cell receptor beta chains from a single sample sequenced in a study of cytomegalovirus exposure and HLA in healthy donors. This PCR relied on a set of 60 Vbeta primers and 13 Jbeta primers. Assay: immunoSEQ multiplex PCR; the TCRdb copy retains only in-frame clones and omits some. The sample has 95,000 to 150,000 clones, more than 75% seen once; the top ten hold under 15%. The sequenced sample was PBMCs. The receptors were sampled from a woman in her sixties or seventies in good health and CMV-seropositive.

The chain has TRBV9 and TRBJ2-5; D perhaps matches TRBD2 (5 bases). V lost 6 bases and J 7 bases, leaving 16 bases between the germline ends. Germline V gene sequence: CDR1 SGDLS, CDR2 YYNGEE. The CDR3 is 13 amino acids. In nucleotides, the CDR3 is TGTGCCAGCACCTCAGCCCGAGAGGGGACCCAGTACTTC. Translated, it gives CASTSAREGTQYF.

The rearrangement uses TRBV5-6 and TRBJ2-1; a weak D match, TRBD2 (5 bases). CDR3 length: 18 residues. Trimming cost V 1 base and J 2 bases, with 19 bases left between them. Germline V lookup: CDR1 SGHDT, CDR2 YYEEEE. As DNA, the CDR3 is TGTGCCAGCAGCTTGTACGCTAGCCAACGCATCCCCTACAATGAGCAGTTCTTC. This encodes CASSLYASQRIPYNEQFF.

The chain couples TRBV5-1 to TRBJ1-1; TRBD1 might be the D (6 bases). Trimming removed 4 bases at V and 0 bases at J, with 13 bases between. CDR3 length: 15 amino acids. Per germline, CDR1 SGHRS and CDR2 YFSETQ. CDR3 loop: CASSQPGVMNTEAFF. The CDR3 coding sequence is TGCGCCAGCAGCCAACCAGGGGTGATGAACACTGAAGCTTTCTTT.

The chain employs TRBV19 and TRBJ2-3; 11 positions match TRBD1. The junction had 13 bases not matched to a gene; V was cut back by 6 bases and J by 8 bases. Looked up from germline, CDR1 is LNHDA and CDR2 is SQIVND (reference sequence). CDR3 length: 16 residues. As DNA, the CDR3 is TGTGCCAGTAGGACCTCCGGGACAGGGGGTAGGGGTACGCAGTATTTT. Translation: CASRTSGTGGRGTQYF.

The V call is TRBV30, the J call TRBJ2-5, with D unclear. Trimming took 0 bases from V and 2 from J, leaving 10 bases between them. The CDR3 totals 14 residues. Germline CDR1 and CDR2: GTSNPN and SVGIG (reference sequence). Here the CDR3 reads CAWSVSASQETQYF. Written as DNA, the CDR3 is TGTGCCTGGAGTGTTAGTGCAAGTCAAGAGACCCAGTACTTC.

The V gene is TRBV6-5, the J gene TRBJ2-5; D ambiguous. In germline, CDR1 is MNHEY, CDR2 SVGAGI. This CDR3 has 15 residues. Trimming removed 0 bases from V and 4 bases from J, with 12 bases in between. CDR3 bases: TGTGCCAGCAGTTACTCGAGTGGTCCCGTAGAGACCCAGTACTTC. This translates into CASSYSSGPVETQYF.

The chain employs TRBV30 and TRBJ1-1; D perhaps matches TRBD1 (6 bases). Trimming cost V 0 bases and J 0 bases, with 14 bases left between them. The germline gives CDR1 GTSNPN, CDR2 SVGIG (reference sequence). CDR3 length: 16 residues. The DNA of the CDR3 is TGTGCCTGGAGTGTACTTGAGGGGGTTATGAACACTGAAGCTTTCTTT. Translated, it gives CAWSVLEGVMNTEAFF.

This chain connects TRBV6-1 to TRBJ1-4, with D uncertain. The CDR3 is 16 amino acids. Trimming left V 0 bases short and J 5 bases short, with 13 bases between. CDR1 is MNHNS and CDR2 is SASEGT in the germline V gene. CDR3 sequence reads: CASSEAMGVLNEKLFF. CDR3 sequence (DNA): TGTGCCAGCAGTGAAGCTATGGGAGTCCTGAATGAAAAACTGTTTTTT.

CDR3 amino acids: CASEDFRGGNQPQHF. For the CDR3, the DNA is TGTGCCAGCGAAGACTTCAGGGGAGGCAATCAGCCCCAGCATTTT. The rearrangement uses TRBV19 and TRBJ1-5, with D possibly matching TRBD1 (6 bases). This CDR3 is 15 amino acids long. The germline gives CDR1 LNHDA, CDR2 SQIVND (reference sequence). Trimming took off 9 bases at V and 2 bases at J, with 17 bases between the two ends. The entire variable domain, with the rest obtained from reference TRBV19 and TRBJ1-5, is as follows: DGGITQSPKYLFRKEGQNVTLSCEQNLNHDAMYWYRQDPGQGLRLIYYSQIVNDFQKGDIAEGYSVSREKKESFPLTVTSAQKNPTAFYLCASEDFRGGNQPQHFGDGTRLSIL.

This clone was counted only a few times. V usage is TRBV4-1 and J usage is TRBJ1-5; D not resolved. This CDR3 has 15 residues. Germline V gives CDR1 MGHRA, CDR2 YSYEKL. V lost 0 bases to trimming and J lost 3 bases, with 9 bases between them. This CDR3 reads CASSQERWLNQPQHF. The DNA for the CDR3 is TGCGCCAGCAGCCAAGAGAGGTGGCTCAATCAGCCCCAGCATTTT.

The rearrangement uses TRBV20-1 and TRBJ2-4, with 7 bases aligning to TRBD2. The CDR3 has 11 residues. The V and J ends lost 6 bases and 13 bases, in that order; junction bases with no gene match: 9. From germline, CDR1 is DFQATT and CDR2 SNEGSKA (reference sequence). The CDR3 coding sequence is TGCAGTGCAACAACTGGGGGGGGACAGTACTTC. It specifies CSATTGGGQYF.

The V call is TRBV19, the J call TRBJ2-1, with a possible D match to TRBD2 (5 bases). Deletions cut 6 bases from V and 9 bases from J, with 9 bases between. This CDR3 is built from 11 residues. The germline gives CDR1 LNHDA, CDR2 SQIVND (reference sequence). This CDR3 is CASRGVVEQFF. CDR3 coding DNA: TGTGCCAGTAGGGGAGTGGTTGAGCAGTTCTTC.

The chain carries TRBV4-1 and TRBJ1-6; 10 bases agree with TRBD1. The CDR3 covers 15 residues. V dropped 2 bases and J dropped 10; count of bases not matched to a gene: 5. Germline lookup yields CDR1 MGHRA and CDR2 YSYEKL. The CDR3 sequence is CASSQNADRGSPLHF. CDR3 coding DNA: TGCGCCAGCAGCCAAAATGCGGACAGGGGGTCACCCCTCCACTTT.

This chain links TRBV11-2 with TRBJ1-2, with a tentative D call TRBD1 (6 bases). Trimming took off 5 bases at V and 1 base at J, with 17 bases between the two ends. The length of the CDR3 is 16 residues. Germline V gives CDR1 SGHAT, CDR2 FQNNGV. CDR3 nucleotide sequence: TGTGCCAGCAGCGCTATTACAGGGAATCTTAACTATGGCTACACCTTC. This encodes CASSAITGNLNYGYTF.

This rearrangement joins TRBV19 to TRBJ1-5, with D perhaps TRBD1 (6 bases). Germline V gene sequence: CDR1 LNHDA, CDR2 SQIVND (reference sequence). Trimming cost V 7 bases and J 3 bases, with 13 bases left between them. This CDR3 is built from 14 residues. This CDR3 is CASMGARDNQPQHF. The CDR3 DNA reads as TGTGCCAGTATGGGGGCGAGAGACAATCAGCCCCAGCATTTT.

The rearrangement uses TRBV18 and TRBJ1-4; TRBD1 might be the D (5 bases). The CDR3 length is 13 residues. Germline CDR1 KGHSH, CDR2 LQKENI. V lost 5 bases, J lost 6 bases, and 10 bases lay in between. CDR3 sequence (DNA): TGTGCCAGCTCATTGCAACAGGATGAAAAACTGTTTTTT. This encodes CASSLQQDEKLFF.

The chain has TRBV7-2 and TRBJ1-5; D call uncertain. Germline V gives CDR1 SGHTA, CDR2 FQGNSA. Trimming took off 1 base at V and 6 bases at J, with 10 bases between the two ends. The CDR3 spans 14 residues. Here the CDR3 reads CASSLGGKSQPQHF. The CDR3 DNA sequence: TGTGCCAGCAGCTTAGGAGGCAAGAGTCAGCCCCAGCATTTT.